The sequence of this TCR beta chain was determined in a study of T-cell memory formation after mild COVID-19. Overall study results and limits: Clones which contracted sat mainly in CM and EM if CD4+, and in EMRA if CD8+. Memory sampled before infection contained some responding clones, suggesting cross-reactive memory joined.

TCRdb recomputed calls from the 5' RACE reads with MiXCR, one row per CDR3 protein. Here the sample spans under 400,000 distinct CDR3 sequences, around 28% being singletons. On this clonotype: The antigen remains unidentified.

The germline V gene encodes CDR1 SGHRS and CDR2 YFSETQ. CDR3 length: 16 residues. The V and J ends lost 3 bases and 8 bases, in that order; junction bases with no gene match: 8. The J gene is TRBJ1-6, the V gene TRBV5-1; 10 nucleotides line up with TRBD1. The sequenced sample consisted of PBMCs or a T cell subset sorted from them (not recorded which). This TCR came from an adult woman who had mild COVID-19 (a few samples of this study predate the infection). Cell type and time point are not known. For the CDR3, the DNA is TGCGCCAGCAGCTCCCGCACCGGGACAGGGGATTCACCCCTCCACTTT. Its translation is CASSSRTGTGDSPLHF.